This TCR beta chain derives from a study of regulatory T cells in long-lasting Graves disease. Time point in this sample: newly diagnosed GD, antithyroid drugs for less than 3 months. The TCR library used RNA extracted from PBMCs. Study conclusions and caveats: Because few samples were included, accuracy may have been lower. Patients with persistent disease shared 2,700 or so public clonotypes, outpacing the roughly 970 shared by new patients.

This clonotype was recorded at least ten times. The antigen remains undetermined. iRepertoire HTBI primers and Arm-PCR of CDR3 regions built TCR beta libraries. MiXCR, applied by TCRdb to the multiplex PCR reads, yields one record per CDR3 protein. There are 350,000 to 550,000 distinct CDR3 sequences in the sample; 12% to 15% occur only once, and approximately 15% lies in the top ten. These data were likewise used in another study, on T cells in Graves' hyperthyroidism and ophthalmopathy. As reported in that work: Patients were aged 18 to 65, had disease duration under 2 months, and had newly diagnosed hyperthyroidism. The majority of expanded thyroid clonotypes above 0.001 also appeared in blood.

The origin of this receptor is a woman aged 50 to 60 with Graves disease. The source was peripheral blood mononuclear cells (PBMCs), collected at new diagnosis, from a patient treated with antithyroid drugs.

The CDR3 nucleotides are TGCAGTGCTATCCGGACTAGCGGGGGGGAGACCCAGTACTTC. Protein: CSAIRTSGGETQYF. V gene TRBV20-1 combines with J gene TRBJ2-5, with TRBD2 matching over 14 bases. Trimming cost V 4 bases and J 5 bases; bases outside gene matches: 3. The CDR3 extends over 14 amino acids. The germline CDR1 and CDR2 sequences are DFQATT and SNEGSKA (reference sequence).